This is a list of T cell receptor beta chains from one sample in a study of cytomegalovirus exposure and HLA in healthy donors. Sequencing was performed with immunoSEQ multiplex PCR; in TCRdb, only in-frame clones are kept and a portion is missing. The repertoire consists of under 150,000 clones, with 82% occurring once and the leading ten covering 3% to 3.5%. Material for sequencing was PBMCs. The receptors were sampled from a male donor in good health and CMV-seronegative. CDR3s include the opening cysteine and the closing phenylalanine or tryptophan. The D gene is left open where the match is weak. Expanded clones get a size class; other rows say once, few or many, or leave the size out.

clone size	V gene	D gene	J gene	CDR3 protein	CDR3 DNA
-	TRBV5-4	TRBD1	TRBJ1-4	CASSLLGQGVEKLFF	TGTGCCAGCAGTCTGTTGGGACAGGGGGTTGAAAAACTGTTTTTT
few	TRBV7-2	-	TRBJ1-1	CASSLGGDSAFF	TGTGCCAGCAGCTTAGGGGGGGACTCCGCTTTCTTT
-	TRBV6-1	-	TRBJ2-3	CASTVSDTQYF	TGTGCCAGCACGGTTTCGGATACGCAGTATTTT
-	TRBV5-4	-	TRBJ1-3	CASSLGSLAGNTIYF	TGTGCCAGCAGCTTGGGCTCCCTAGCTGGAAACACCATATATTTT
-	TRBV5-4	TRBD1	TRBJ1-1	CASSSGTGNTEAFF	TGTGCCAGCAGCTCCGGGACAGGGAACACTGAAGCTTTCTTT
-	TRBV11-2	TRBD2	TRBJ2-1	CASSSGKVAGAYNEQFF	TGTGCCAGCAGCTCTGGGAAAGTAGCGGGAGCCTACAATGAGCAGTTCTTC
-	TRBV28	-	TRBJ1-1	CASSFVPGRGYEAFF	TGTGCCAGCAGTTTCGTGCCCGGAAGGGGATATGAAGCTTTCTTT
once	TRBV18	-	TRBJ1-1	CASSHMTGHLNTEAFF	TGTGCCAGCTCCCACATGACGGGACACCTGAACACTGAAGCTTTCTTT
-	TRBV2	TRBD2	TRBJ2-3	CASSRTSGLRSTDTQYF	TGTGCCAGCAGTAGGACTAGCGGGCTTCGGAGCACAGATACGCAGTATTTT
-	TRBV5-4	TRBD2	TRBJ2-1	CATGLAGVNEQFF	TGTGCCACCGGACTAGCGGGGGTGAATGAGCAGTTCTTC
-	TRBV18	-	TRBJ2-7	CASSRGFGYEQYF	TGTGCCAGCTCACGCGGGTTTGGCTACGAGCAGTACTTC
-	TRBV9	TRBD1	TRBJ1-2	CASSAGTVANYGYTF	TGTGCCAGCAGCGCAGGGACAGTAGCTAACTATGGCTACACCTTC
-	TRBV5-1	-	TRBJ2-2	CASSLGGVTGELFF	TGCGCCAGCAGCTTAGGCGGGGTCACCGGGGAGCTGTTTTTT
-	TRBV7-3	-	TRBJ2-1	CASSLSGRGNEQFF	TGTGCCAGCAGCTTAAGCGGAAGGGGGAATGAGCAGTTCTTC
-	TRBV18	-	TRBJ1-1	CASSPNKARGSTEAFF	TGTGCCAGCTCACCTAATAAAGCTAGGGGATCCACTGAAGCTTTCTTT
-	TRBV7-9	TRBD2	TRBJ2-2	CASSLGRRLAGGSTGELFF	TGTGCCAGCAGCTTAGGTCGGAGGCTGGCGGGGGGCAGCACCGGGGAGCTGTTTTTT
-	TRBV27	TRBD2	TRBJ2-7	CASRLTPGGPYEQYF	TGTGCCAGCAGACTGACTCCGGGAGGGCCCTACGAGCAGTACTTC
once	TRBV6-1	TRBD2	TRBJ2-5	CASTSGGTEQYF	TGTGCCAGCACTAGCGGGGGGACCGAACAGTACTTC
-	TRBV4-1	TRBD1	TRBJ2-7	CASSPWDRGYEQYF	TGCGCCAGCAGCCCCTGGGACAGGGGCTACGAGCAGTACTTC
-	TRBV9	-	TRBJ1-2	CASTYGYTF	TGTGCCAGCACATATGGCTACACCTTC
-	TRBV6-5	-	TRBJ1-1	CASSRTMSAEAFF	TGTGCCAGCAGTCGGACTATGAGCGCTGAAGCTTTCTTT
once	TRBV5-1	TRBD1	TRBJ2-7	CASSSIGQDYEQYF	TGCGCCAGCAGCTCGATTGGACAGGACTACGAGCAGTACTTC
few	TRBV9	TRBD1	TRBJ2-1	CASSEMDRLNSSYNEQFF	TGTGCCAGCAGCGAGATGGACAGGCTGAATAGCTCCTACAATGAGCAGTTCTTC
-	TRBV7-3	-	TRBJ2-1	CASSLGGSEQFF	TGTGCCAGCAGCTTGGGTGGGAGTGAGCAGTTCTTC
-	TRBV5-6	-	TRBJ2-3	CASRVTISTDTQYF	TGTGCCAGCAGGGTTACTATAAGCACAGATACGCAGTATTTT
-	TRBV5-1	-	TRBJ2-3	CASSLNALLANTQYF	TGCGCCAGCAGCTTGAATGCTCTGCTAGCGAATACGCAGTATTTT
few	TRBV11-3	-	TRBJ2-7	CASSPTYTTTTYEQYF	TGTGCCAGCAGCCCAACTTATACAACTACAACCTACGAGCAGTACTTC
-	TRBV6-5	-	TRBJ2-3	CASSYSRGTSTDTQYF	TGTGCCAGCAGTTACTCGAGAGGAACTAGCACAGATACGCAGTATTTT
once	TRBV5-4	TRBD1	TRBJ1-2	CASSPTGTGPSYGYTF	TGTGCCAGCAGCCCCACCGGGACAGGGCCCTCCTATGGCTACACCTTC
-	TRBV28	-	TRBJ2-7	CASSLNPLGDDYEQYF	TGTGCCAGCAGTTTAAACCCCTTAGGGGATGACTACGAGCAGTACTTC
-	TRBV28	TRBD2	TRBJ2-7	CASSLSLAGLTYEQYF	TGTGCCAGCAGTTTAAGCCTAGCGGGTTTAACCTACGAGCAGTACTTC
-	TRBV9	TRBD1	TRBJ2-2	CASSDDRGQNTGELFF	TGTGCCAGCAGCGACGACAGGGGGCAAAACACCGGGGAGCTGTTTTTT
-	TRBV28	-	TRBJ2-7	CASSYGGVYEQYF	TGTGCCAGCAGTTATGGAGGGGTCTACGAGCAGTACTTC
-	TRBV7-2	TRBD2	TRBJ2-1	CASSSGLAGIISKEQFF	TGTGCCAGCAGCTCGGGACTAGCGGGCATCATCTCCAAGGAGCAGTTCTTC
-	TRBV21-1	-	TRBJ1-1	CASSQGGTEAFF	TGTGCCAGCAGCCAGGGAGGGACTGAAGCTTTCTTT
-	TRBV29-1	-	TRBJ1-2	CSVVTGRPYGYTF	TGCAGCGTGGTTACAGGACGGCCCTATGGCTACACCTTC
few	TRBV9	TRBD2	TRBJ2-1	CASSVLAGVFNEQFF	TGTGCCAGCAGCGTACTAGCGGGAGTATTCAATGAGCAGTTCTTC
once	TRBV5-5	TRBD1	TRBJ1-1	CASLRQGGNTEAFF	TGTGCCAGCCTTCGACAGGGAGGGAACACTGAAGCTTTCTTT
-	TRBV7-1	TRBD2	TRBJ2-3	CASRSITRGREDLAGMGGTDTQYF	TGTGCCAGCAGATCAATAACCCGGGGCAGGGAGGACCTAGCGGGAATGGGGGGAACAGATACGCAGTATTTT
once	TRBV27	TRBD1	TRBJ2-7	CASSQGTGGGTTYF	TGTGCCAGCAGTCAAGGGACAGGGGGCGGGACGACGTACTTC
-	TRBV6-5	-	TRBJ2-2	CASSYLGATGELFF	TGTGCCAGCAGTTACTTGGGGGCAACCGGGGAGCTGTTTTTT
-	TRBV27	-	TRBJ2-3	CASSYVSRSGTQYF	TGTGCCAGCAGTTATGTGAGCCGTTCGGGTACGCAGTATTTT
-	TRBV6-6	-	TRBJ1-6	CASSYSWQGQSPLHF	TGTGCCAGCAGTTACTCGTGGCAGGGACAATCACCCCTCCACTTT
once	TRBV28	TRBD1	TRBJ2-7	CASSTGGLRANEQYF	TGTGCCAGCAGCACAGGGGGCCTAAGAGCCAACGAGCAGTACTTC
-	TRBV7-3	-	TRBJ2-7	CASSLGGGGYEQYF	TGTGCCAGCAGCCTCGGCGGAGGAGGCTACGAGCAGTACTTC
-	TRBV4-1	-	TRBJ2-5	CASSPGTGWETQYF	TGCGCCAGCAGCCCAGGCACAGGGTGGGAGACCCAGTACTTC
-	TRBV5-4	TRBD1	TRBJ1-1	CASSPTGPNTEAFF	TGTGCCAGCAGCCCGACAGGGCCGAACACTGAAGCTTTCTTT